The clone carrying this T cell receptor beta chain was observed a single time. Its antigen remains unidentified. Libraries were prepared by immunoSEQ multiplex PCR; TCRdb keeps only in-frame clonotypes and omits some of them. The top ten hold 7% to 10% of the sample, which has about 73,000 clones, 85% to 90% seen once. The sample comes from a study of T cell responses to AZD1222 COVID-19 vaccine. Overall study results and limits: Regions 160-218 and 743-854 dominated among vaccine-associated CD4 TCRs spanning spike. Targeting of unmutated variant regions was reportedly seen in nearly half of spike-specific TCRs.

CDR3 length: 14 amino acids. J lost 8 bases, V lost 5 bases, and 7 bases had no gene match. CDR1 is SGHTA and CDR2 is FQGNSA in the germline V gene. This TCR came from an adult who received the AZD1222 COVID-19 vaccine. Sequencing was performed on peripheral blood, taken 28 days after the second AZD1222 dose. The chain employs TRBV7-2 and TRBJ1-4; 8 bases line up with TRBD1. The CDR3 region is CASSTGQGGEKLFF. CDR3 coding DNA: TGTGCCAGCAGCACCGGACAGGGTGGCGAAAAACTGTTTTTT.